The present T cell receptor beta chain was sequenced within a study of blood T cell repertoires in COVID-19. Assay: immunoSEQ multiplex PCR; the TCRdb copy retains only in-frame clones and omits some. The repertoire holds about 200,000 clones, with approximately 86% as singletons. V was pared by 6 bases and J by 2 bases, with 5 bases of the junction left unmatched. In germline, CDR1 is SGHTA, CDR2 FQGNSA. This CDR3 comprises 15 residues. Material: PBMCs or T cells enriched from blood (not recorded which). This clonotype was obtained from a woman younger than 45 who had recovered from COVID-19. The rearrangement links TRBV7-2 to TRBJ2-2; 8 nucleotides align to TRBD2. CDR3 sequence (DNA): TGTGCCAGCAGGCCACGGGAGGGCAACACCGGGGAGCTGTTTTTT. It encodes CASRPREGNTGELFF.